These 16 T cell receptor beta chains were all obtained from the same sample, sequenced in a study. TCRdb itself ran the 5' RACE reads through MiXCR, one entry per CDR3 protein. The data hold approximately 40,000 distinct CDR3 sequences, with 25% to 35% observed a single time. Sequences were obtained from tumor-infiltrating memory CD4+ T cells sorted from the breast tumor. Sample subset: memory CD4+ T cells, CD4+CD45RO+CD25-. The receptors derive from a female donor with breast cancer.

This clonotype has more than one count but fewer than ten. CDR3 protein: CASSQGPTRGYTF. The CDR3 DNA is TGCGCCAGCAGCCAAGGCCCTACTCGGGGCTACACCTTC. The chain couples TRBV4-1 to TRBJ1-2; D uncertain. The V and J ends lost 1 base and 8 bases respectively, with 11 bases between them. Germline V gene sequence: CDR1 MGHRA, CDR2 YSYEKL. The CDR3 totals 13 residues.

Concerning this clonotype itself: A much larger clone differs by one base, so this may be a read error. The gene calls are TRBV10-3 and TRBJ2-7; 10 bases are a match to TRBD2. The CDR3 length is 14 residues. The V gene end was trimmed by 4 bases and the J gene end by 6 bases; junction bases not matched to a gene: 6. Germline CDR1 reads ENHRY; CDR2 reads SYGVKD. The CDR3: CAISALAGVCEQYF. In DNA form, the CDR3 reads TGTGCCATCAGTGCCCTAGCGGGAGTTTGCGAGCAGTACTTC.

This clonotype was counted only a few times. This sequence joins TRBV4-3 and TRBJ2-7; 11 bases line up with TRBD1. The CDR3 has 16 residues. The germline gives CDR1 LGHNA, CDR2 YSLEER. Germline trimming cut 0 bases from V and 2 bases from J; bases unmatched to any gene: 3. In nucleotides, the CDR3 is TGCGCCAGCAGCCAAGACCCGGGACAGGGGGCCTACGAGCAGTACTTC. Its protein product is CASSQDPGQGAYEQYF.

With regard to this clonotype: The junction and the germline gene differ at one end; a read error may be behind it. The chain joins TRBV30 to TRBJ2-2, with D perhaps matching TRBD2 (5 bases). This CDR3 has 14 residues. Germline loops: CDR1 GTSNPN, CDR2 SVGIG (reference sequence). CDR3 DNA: TGTACCTGGAGGACGGGCTGGAACACCGGGGAGCTGTTTTTT. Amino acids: CTWRTGWNTGELFF.

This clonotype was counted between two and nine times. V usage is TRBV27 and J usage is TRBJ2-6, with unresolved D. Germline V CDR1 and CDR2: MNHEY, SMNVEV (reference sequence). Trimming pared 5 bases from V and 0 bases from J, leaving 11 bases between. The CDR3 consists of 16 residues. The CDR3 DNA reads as TGTGCCAGCAGTGGCCTGGACGTCTCTGGGGCCAACGTCCTGACTTTC. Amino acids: CASSGLDVSGANVLTF.

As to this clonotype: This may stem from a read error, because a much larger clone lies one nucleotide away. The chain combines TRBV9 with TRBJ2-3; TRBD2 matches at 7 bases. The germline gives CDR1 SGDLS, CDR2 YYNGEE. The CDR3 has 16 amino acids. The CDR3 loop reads CAGSVGSGRGADTQYF. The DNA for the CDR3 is TGTGCCGGCAGCGTCGGATCAGGACGGGGGGCAGATACGCAGTATTTT.

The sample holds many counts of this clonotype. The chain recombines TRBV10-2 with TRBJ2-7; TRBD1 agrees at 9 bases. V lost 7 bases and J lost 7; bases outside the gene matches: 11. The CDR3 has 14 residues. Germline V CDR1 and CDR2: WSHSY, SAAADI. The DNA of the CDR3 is TGCGCCAGCACCTTACAGGGGGCGCGGGAGGAGCAGTACTTC. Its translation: CASTLQGAREEQYF.

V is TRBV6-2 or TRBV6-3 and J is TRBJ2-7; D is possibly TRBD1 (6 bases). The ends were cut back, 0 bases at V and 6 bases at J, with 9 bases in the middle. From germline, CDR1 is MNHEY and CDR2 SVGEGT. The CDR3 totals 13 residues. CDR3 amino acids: CASSYSRGGEQYF. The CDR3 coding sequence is TGTGCCAGCAGTTACTCGAGAGGGGGCGAGCAGTACTTC.

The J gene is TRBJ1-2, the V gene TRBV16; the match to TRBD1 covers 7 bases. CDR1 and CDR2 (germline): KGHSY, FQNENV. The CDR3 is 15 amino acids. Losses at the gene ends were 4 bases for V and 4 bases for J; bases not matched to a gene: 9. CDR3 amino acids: CASSPRDSLVYGYTF. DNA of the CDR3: TGTGCCAGCAGCCCCCGGGACAGCTTAGTCTATGGCTACACCTTC.

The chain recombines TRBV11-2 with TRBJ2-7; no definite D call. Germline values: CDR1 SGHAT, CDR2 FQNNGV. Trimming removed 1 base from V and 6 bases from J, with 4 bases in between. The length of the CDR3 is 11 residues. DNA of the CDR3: TGTGCCAGCAGCTTAGGTTTCGAGCAGTACTTC. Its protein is CASSLGFEQYF.

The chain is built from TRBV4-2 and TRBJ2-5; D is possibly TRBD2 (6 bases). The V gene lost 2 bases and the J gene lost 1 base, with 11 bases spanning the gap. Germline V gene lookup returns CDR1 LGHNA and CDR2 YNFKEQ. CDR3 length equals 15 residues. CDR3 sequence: CASSQSFSGQETQYF. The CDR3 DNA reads TGTGCCAGCAGCCAATCCTTTAGCGGCCAAGAGACCCAGTACTTC.

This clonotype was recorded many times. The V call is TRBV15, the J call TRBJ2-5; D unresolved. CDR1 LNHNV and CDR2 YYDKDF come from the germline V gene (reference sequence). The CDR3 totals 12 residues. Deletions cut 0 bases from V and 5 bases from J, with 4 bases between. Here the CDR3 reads CATSRDIETQYF. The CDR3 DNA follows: TGTGCCACCAGCAGAGATATTGAGACCCAGTACTTC.

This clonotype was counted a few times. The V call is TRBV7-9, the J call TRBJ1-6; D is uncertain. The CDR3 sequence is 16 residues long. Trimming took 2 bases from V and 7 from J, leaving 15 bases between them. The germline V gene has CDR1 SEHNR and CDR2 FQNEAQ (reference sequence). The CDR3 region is CASSLSQAADNSPLHF. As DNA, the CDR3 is TGTGCCAGCAGCTTAAGCCAGGCGGCCGACAATTCACCCCTCCACTTT.

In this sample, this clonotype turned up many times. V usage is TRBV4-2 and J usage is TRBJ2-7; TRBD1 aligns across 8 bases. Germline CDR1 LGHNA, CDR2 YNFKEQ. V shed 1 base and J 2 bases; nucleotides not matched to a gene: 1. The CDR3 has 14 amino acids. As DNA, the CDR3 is TGTGCCAGCAGCCAAGGGGGACAGGCCTACGAGCAGTACTTC. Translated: CASSQGGQAYEQYF.

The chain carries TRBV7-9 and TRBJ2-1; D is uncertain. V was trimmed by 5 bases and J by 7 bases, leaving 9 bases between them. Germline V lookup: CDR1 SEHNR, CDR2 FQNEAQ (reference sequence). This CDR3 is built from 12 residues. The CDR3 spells CASSQWVNEQFF. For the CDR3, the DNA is TGTGCCAGCAGCCAATGGGTAAATGAGCAGTTCTTC.

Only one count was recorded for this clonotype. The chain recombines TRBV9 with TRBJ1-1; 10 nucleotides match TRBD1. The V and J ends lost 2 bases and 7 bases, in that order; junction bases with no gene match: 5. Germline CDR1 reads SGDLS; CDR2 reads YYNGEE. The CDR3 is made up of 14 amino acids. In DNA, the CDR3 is TGTGCCAGCAGCGTTGACAGGGGGCGCGGTGAAGCTTTCTTT. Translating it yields CASSVDRGRGEAFF.